This TCR beta chain was sequenced in a study of OX40 agonist ivuxolimab in advanced cancers. Study information: Given to patients was ivuxolimab, an agonistic anti-OX40 (CD134) antibody.

Study-level findings and limits: CD4+ and CD8+ T cells in blood underwent clonal expansion by week 6 at 0.1 to 3.0 mg/kg. CD8+ T cells were the subset that, on average, had more expanded clones than CD4+. At 0.1-3.0 mg/kg, partial responders had clonal expansion among the lowest observed.

Sequenced by immunoSEQ multiplex PCR; TCRdb stores in-frame clones only, minus some. The sample shows nearly 60,000 clones, roughly 88% of them seen only once. CDR3 length: 15 residues. Germline V gene data show CDR1 as LNHNV and CDR2 as YYDKDF (reference sequence). V was pared by 0 bases and J by 5 bases, with 11 bases between. This clone was seen a handful of times. Its antigen is as yet unknown. The sequencing here drew on CD4+ or CD8+ T cells sorted from blood, taken in a trial of the OX40 agonist ivuxolimab. The clonotype comes from an adult with an advanced solid tumor such as melanoma, head and neck, liver or kidney cancer. The chain carries TRBV15 and TRBJ1-5; D perhaps matches TRBD1 (5 bases). CDR3 DNA sequence: TGTGCCACCAGCAGAGATCAGGGTATGGATCAGCCCCAGCATTTT. Its translation: CATSRDQGMDQPQHF.